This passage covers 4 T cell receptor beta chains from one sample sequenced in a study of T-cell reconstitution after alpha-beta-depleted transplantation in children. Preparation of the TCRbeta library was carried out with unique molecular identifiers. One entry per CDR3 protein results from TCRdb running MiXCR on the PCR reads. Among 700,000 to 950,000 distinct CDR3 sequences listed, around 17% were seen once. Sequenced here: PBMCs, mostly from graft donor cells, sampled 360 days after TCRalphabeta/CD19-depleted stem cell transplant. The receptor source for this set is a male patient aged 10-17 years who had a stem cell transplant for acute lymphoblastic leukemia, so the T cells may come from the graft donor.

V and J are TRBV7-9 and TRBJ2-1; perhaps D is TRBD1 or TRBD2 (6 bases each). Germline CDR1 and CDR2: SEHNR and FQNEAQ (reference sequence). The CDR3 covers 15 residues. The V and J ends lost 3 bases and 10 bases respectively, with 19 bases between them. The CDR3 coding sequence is TGTGCCAGCAGCTTGACGGGGGCCGGGCGCGACGAGCAGTTCTTC. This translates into CASSLTGAGRDEQFF.

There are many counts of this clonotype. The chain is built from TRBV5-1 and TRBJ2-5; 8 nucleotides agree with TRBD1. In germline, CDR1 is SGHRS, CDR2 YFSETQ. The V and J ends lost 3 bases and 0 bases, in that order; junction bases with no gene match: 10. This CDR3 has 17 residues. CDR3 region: CASSSGQGGRNQETQYF. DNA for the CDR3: TGCGCCAGCAGCTCCGGACAGGGAGGTAGAAACCAAGAGACCCAGTACTTC. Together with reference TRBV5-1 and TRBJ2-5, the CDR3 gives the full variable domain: KAGVTQTPRYLIKTRGQQVTLSCSPISGHRSVSWYQQTPGQGLQFLFEYFSETQRNKGNFPGRFSGRQFSNSRSEMNVSTLELGDSALYLCASSSGQGGRNQETQYFGPGTRLLVL.

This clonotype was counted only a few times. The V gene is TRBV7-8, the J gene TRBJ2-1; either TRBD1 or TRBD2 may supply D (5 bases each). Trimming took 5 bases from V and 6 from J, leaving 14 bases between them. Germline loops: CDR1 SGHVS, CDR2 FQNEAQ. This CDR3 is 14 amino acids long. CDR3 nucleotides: TGTGCCAGCAGCCCGCCGGGACGCCTCAATGAGCAGTTCTTC. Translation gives CASSPPGRLNEQFF.

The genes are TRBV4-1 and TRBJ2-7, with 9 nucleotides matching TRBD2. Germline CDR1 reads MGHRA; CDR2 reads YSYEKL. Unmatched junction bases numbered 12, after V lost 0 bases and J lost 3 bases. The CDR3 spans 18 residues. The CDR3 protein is CASSQEPEGGRGLYEQYF. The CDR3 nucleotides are TGCGCCAGCAGCCAAGAGCCCGAAGGCGGGAGGGGTCTCTACGAGCAGTACTTC.